The source of this TCR beta chain is a study of T cells in women clearing cervical HPV infection. Study as a whole: Case blood was drawn a median approximately 150 days after lesion detection.

Using immunoSEQ multiplex PCR, the repertoire was profiled, and TCRdb retains in-frame clones only, with some absent. This sample's clone table lists over 35,000 clones. V shed 1 base and J 2 bases; nucleotides not matched to a gene: 2. CDR3 size: 14 residues. Germline CDR1 and CDR2: SGHRS and YFSETQ. General study findings and limits: Each sample's T-cell count was unknown, possibly confounding richness. Combining TCR richness with V gene abundances gave roughly 0.8 AUC.

As to this clone: Its cognate antigen is unknown. Read coverage stops 3 residues before the CDR3 terminus; the germline J gene supplies the remainder.

The chain carries TRBV5-1 and TRBJ2-5; 7 nucleotides align to TRBD2. This TCR was sampled from a woman between 18 and 70 years old with a cervical HPV16 infection that either progressed to CIN3+ or cleared (not recorded which). What was sequenced was blood buffy coat. The sequenced CDR3 bases are TGCGCCAGCAGCTTGACAGCGGGGCAAGAGACC. Amino acid sequence: CASSLTAGQET. The whole CDR3 protein reads CASSLTAGQETQYF.